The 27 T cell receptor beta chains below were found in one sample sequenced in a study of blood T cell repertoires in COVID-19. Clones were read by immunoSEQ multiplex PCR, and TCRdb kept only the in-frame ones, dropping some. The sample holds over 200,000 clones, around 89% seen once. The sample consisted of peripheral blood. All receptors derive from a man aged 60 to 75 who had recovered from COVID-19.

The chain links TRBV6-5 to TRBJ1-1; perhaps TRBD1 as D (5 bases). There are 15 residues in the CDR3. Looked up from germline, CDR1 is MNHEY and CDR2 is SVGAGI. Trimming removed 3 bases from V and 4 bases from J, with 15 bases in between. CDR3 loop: CASSYFGRVGTEAFF. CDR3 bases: TGTGCCAGCAGTTATTTTGGCAGGGTTGGCACTGAAGCTTTCTTT.

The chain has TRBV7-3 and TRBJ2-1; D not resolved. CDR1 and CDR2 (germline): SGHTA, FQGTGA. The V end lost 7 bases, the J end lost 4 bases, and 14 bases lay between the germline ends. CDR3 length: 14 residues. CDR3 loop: CASTLIDIYNEQFF. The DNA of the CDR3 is TGTGCCAGCACCCTTATTGACATTTACAATGAGCAGTTCTTC. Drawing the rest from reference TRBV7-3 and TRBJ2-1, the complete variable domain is GAGVSQTPSNKVTEKGKYVELRCDPISGHTALYWYRQSLGQGPEFLIYFQGTGAADDSGLPNDRFFAVRPEGSVSTLKIQRTERGDSAVYLCASTLIDIYNEQFFGPGTRLTVL.

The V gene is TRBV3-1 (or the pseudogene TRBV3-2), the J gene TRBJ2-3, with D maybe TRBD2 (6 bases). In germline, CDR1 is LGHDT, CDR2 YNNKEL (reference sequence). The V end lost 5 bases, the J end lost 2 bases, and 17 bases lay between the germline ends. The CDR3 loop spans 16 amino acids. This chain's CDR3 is CASSSRGASDTDTQYF. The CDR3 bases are TGTGCCAGCAGCTCGCGGGGAGCGTCCGACACAGATACGCAGTATTTT.

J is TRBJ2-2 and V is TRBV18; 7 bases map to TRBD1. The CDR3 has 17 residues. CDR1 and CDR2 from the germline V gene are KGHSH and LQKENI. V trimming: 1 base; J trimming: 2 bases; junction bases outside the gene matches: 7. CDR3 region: CASSPRPGGVNTGELFF. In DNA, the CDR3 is TGTGCCAGCTCACCACGTCCAGGGGGAGTAAACACCGGGGAGCTGTTTTTT. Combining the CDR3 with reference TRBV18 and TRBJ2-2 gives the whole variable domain NAGVMQNPRHLVRRRGQEARLRCSPMKGHSHVYWYRQLPEEGLKFMVYLQKENIIDESGMPKERFSAEFPKEGPSILRIQQVVRGDSAAYFCASSPRPGGVNTGELFFGEGSRLTVL.

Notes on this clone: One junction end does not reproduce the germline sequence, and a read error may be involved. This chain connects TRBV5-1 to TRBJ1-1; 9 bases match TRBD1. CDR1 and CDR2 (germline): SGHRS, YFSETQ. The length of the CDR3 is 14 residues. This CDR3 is CASRFAGQGTEAFF. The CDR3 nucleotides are TGCGCCAGCCGCTTTGCGGGACAGGGCACTGAAGCTTTCTTT.

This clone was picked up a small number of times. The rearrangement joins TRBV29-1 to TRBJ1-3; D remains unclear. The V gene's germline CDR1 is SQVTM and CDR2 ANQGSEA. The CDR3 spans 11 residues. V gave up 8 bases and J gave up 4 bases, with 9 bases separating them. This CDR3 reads CSSSTGNTIYF. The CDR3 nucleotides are TGCAGCTCTAGTACAGGAAACACCATATATTTT.

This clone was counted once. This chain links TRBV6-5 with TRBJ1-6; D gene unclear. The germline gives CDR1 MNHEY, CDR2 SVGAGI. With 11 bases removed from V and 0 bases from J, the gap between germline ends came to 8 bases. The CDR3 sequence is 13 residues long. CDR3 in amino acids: CAHGSSYNSPLHF. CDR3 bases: TGTGCCCACGGGAGCTCCTATAATTCACCCCTCCACTTT.

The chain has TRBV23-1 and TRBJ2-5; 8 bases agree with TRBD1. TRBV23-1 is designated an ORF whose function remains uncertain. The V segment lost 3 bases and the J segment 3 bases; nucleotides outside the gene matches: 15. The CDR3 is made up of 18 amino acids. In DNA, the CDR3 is TGCGCCAGCAGTCAGGTCTCCTTCTCCGGGACAGGAGAAGAGACCCAGTACTTC. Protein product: CASSQVSFSGTGEETQYF.

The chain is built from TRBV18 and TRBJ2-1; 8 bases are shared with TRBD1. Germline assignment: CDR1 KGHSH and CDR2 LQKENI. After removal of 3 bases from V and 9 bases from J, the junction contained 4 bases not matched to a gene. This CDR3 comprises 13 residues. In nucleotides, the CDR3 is TGTGCCAGCTCACCGCTGACAGGGGTTGAGCAGTTCTTC. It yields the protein CASSPLTGVEQFF.

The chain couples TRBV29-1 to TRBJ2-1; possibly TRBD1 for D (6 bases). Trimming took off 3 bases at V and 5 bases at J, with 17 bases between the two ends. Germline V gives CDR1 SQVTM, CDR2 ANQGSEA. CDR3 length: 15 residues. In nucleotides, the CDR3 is TGCAGCGTTGATGGCAGGGGCACAACAAACAATGAGCAGTTCTTC. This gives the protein CSVDGRGTTNNEQFF.

The CDR3 loop is CASSLTISSGVVQPQHF. The CDR3 region has the DNA TGTGCCAGCAGCTTGACAATTTCTTCAGGGGTGGTTCAGCCCCAGCATTTT. This chain joins TRBV5-6 and TRBJ1-5; possible D gene TRBD1, 6 bases. V dropped 1 base and J dropped 6 bases, with 20 bases sitting between them. The CDR3 length is 17 residues. Germline V CDR1 and CDR2: SGHDT, YYEEEE.

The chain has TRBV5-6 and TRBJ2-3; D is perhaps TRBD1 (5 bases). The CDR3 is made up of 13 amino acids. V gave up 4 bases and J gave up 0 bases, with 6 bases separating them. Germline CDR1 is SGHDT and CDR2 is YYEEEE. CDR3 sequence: CASSGASTDTQYF. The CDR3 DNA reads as TGTGCCAGCAGCGGGGCTAGCACAGATACGCAGTATTTT.

The CDR3 region has the DNA TGCGCCAGCAGCTTCCGGGACAGTTACGAGCAGTACTTC. Amino acids: CASSFRDSYEQYF. The chain employs TRBV5-1 and TRBJ2-7; 7 bases fit TRBD1. Germline V gene sequence: CDR1 SGHRS, CDR2 YFSETQ. J gave up 4 bases and V 2 bases, and 3 bases lay outside the gene matches. The CDR3 spans 13 residues.

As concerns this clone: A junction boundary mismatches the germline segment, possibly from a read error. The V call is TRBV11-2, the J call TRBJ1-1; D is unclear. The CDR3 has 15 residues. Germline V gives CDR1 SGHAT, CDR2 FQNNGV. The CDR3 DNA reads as TGTGTCAGCAGCTTCATCGCCGCCGCGGGGACTGAAGCTTTCTTT. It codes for CVSSFIAAAGTEAFF. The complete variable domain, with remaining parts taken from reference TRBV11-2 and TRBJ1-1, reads EAGVAQSPRYKIIEKRQSVAFWCNPISGHATLYWYQQILGQGPKLLIQFQNNGVVDDSQLPKDRFSAERLKGVDSTLKIQPAKLEDSAVYLCVSSFIAAAGTEAFFGQGTRLTVV.

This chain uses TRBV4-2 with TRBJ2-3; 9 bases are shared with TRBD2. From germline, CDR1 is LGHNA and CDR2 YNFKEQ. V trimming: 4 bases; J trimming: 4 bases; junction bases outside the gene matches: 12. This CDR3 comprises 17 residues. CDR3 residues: CASSPRSSGATPDTQYF. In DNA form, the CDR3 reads TGTGCCAGCAGCCCGAGGTCTAGCGGGGCAACTCCAGATACGCAGTATTTT.

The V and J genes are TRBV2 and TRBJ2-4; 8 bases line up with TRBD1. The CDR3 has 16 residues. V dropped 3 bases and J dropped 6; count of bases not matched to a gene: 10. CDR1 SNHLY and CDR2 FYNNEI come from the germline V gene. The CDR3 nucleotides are TGTGCCAGCAGTGAGGATTCTGGACAGGGTCTAAACATTCAGTACTTC. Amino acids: CASSEDSGQGLNIQYF.

The chain's CDR3 is CASSLGQQRSGYTF. Here the CDR3 DNA reads TGTGCCAGCAGCTTAGGACAGCAGAGATCTGGCTACACCTTC. The chain has TRBV7-2 and TRBJ1-2; possible D gene TRBD1, 5 bases. The germline V and J ends were trimmed by 1 base and 7 bases, with 13 bases remaining between them. Germline CDR1 and CDR2: SGHTA and FQGNSA. The CDR3 length is 14 residues.

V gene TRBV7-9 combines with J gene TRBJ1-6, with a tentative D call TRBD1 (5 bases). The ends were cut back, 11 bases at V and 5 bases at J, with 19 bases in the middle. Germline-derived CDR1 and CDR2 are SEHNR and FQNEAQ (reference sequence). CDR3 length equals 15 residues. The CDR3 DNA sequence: TGTGCCGGACATGACGGGGGGAACCATAATTCACCCCTCCACTTT. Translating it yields CAGHDGGNHNSPLHF. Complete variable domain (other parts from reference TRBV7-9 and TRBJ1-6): DTGVSQNPRHKITKRGQNVTFRCDPISEHNRLYWYRQTLGQGPEFLTYFQNEAQLEKSRLLSDRFSAERPKGSFSTLEIQRTEQGDSAMYLCAGHDGGNHNSPLHFGNGTRLTVT.

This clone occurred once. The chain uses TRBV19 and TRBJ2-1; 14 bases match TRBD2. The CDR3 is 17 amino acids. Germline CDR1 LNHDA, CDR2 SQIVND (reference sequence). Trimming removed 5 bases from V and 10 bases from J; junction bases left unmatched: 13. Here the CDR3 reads CASSPRGGLAGVPEQFF. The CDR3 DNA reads TGTGCCAGTAGTCCCCGGGGGGGACTAGCGGGGGTCCCGGAGCAGTTCTTC.

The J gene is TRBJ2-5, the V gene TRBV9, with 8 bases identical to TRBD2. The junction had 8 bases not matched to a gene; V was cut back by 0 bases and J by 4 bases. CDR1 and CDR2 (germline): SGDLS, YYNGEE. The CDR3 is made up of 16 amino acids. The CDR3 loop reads CASSVVEGGGRETQYF. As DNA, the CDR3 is TGTGCCAGCAGCGTAGTAGAGGGCGGGGGGCGAGAGACCCAGTACTTC.

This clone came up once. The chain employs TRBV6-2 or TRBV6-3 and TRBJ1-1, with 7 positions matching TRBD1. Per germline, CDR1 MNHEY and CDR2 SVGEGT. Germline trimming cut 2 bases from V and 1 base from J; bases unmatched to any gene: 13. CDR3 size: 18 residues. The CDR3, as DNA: TGTGCCAGCAGTTACACCGAAAAAAGGGACAGACCGAACACTGAAGCTTTCTTT. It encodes CASSYTEKRDRPNTEAFF.

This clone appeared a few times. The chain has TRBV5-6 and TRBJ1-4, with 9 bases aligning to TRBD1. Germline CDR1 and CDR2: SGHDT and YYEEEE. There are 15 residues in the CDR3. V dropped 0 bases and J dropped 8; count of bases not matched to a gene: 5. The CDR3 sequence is CASSLGDRVNEKLFF. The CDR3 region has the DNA TGTGCCAGCAGCTTGGGGGACAGGGTTAACGAAAAACTGTTTTTT.

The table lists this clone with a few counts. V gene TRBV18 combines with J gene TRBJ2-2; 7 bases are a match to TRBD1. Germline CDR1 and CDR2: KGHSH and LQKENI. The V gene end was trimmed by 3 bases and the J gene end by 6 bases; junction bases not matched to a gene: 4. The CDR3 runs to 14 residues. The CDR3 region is CASSPTGVPGELFF. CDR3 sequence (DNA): TGTGCCAGCTCACCTACAGGGGTCCCCGGGGAGCTGTTTTTT. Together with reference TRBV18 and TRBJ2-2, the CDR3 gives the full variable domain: NAGVMQNPRHLVRRRGQEARLRCSPMKGHSHVYWYRQLPEEGLKFMVYLQKENIIDESGMPKERFSAEFPKEGPSILRIQQVVRGDSAAYFCASSPTGVPGELFFGEGSRLTVL.

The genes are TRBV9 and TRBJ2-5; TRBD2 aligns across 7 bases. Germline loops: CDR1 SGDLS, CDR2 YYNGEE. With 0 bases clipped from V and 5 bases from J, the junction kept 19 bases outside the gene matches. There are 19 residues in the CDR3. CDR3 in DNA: TGTGCCAGCAGCGTAGGAAGGATCGGTGGGGGAGGGGCGGCGGAGACCCAGTACTTC. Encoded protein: CASSVGRIGGGGAAETQYF. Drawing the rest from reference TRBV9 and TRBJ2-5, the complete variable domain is DSGVTQTPKHLITATGQRVTLRCSPRSGDLSVYWYQQSLDQGLQFLIQYYNGEERAKGNILERFSAQQFPDLHSELNLSSLELGDSALYFCASSVGRIGGGGAAETQYFGPGTRLLVL.

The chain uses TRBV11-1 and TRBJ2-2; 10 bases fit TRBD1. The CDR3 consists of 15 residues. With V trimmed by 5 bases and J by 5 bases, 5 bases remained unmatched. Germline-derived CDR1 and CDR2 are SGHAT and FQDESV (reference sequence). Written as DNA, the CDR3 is TGTGCCAGCAGCCGGGACAGGGGTTTTACCGGGGAGCTGTTTTTT. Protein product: CASSRDRGFTGELFF.

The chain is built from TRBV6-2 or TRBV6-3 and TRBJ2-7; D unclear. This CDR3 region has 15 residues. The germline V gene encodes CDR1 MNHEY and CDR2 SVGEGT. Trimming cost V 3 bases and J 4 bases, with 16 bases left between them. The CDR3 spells CASSYKRSAEYEQYF. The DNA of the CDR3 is TGTGCCAGCAGTTATAAGAGGTCAGCTGAGTACGAGCAGTACTTC.

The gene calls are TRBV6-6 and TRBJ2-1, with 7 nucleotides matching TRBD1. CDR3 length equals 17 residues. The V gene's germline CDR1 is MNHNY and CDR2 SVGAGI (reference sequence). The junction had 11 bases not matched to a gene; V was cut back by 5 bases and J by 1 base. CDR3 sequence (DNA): TGTGCCAGCAGTCCAAGACAGGGCTTGGGGTCCTACAATGAGCAGTTCTTC. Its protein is CASSPRQGLGSYNEQFF.